Listed here are 9 T cell receptor beta chains from one sample, sequenced in a study of blood T cell repertoires in COVID-19. The table came from immunoSEQ multiplex PCR; TCRdb's copy has only in-frame clones and leaves some out. The table records hundreds of thousands of clones, 87% of them present only once. Sequenced sample: PBMCs or T cells enriched from blood (not recorded which). Receptors originate from a woman aged 40 to 55 who had recovered from COVID-19.

The chain links TRBV6-5 to TRBJ2-1; possibly TRBD2 for D (7 bases). Trimming removed 4 bases at V and 10 bases at J, with 14 bases between. The germline CDR1 and CDR2 sequences are MNHEY and SVGAGI. This CDR3 is 13 amino acids long. The CDR3 reads CASSSIRGGEQFF. The CDR3 DNA reads TGTGCCAGCAGTTCAATCAGGGGAGGGGAGCAGTTCTTC.

This chain connects TRBV28 to TRBJ1-4, with D possibly matching TRBD1 (6 bases). From germline, CDR1 is MDHEN and CDR2 SYDVKM. The CDR3 runs to 13 residues. The V end was cut by 6 bases, the J end by 8 bases, with 13 bases between. CDR3 bases: TGTGCCAGCAGCAGGGGCCATGGGGAAAAACTGTTTTTT. Protein: CASSRGHGEKLFF.

The sample holds one count of this clone. The same CDR3 can be traced to other DNA sequences in this sample. The rearrangement links TRBV5-1 to TRBJ1-5, with TRBD1 matching over 10 bases. Trimming took 3 bases from V and 5 from J; bases not matched to a gene: 5. The CDR3 consists of 15 residues. Germline loops: CDR1 SGHRS, CDR2 YFSETQ. The CDR3 protein is CASSWTGGKDQPQHF. In DNA form, the CDR3 reads TGCGCCAGCAGCTGGACAGGGGGAAAAGATCAGCCCCAGCATTTT.

This chain links TRBV27 with TRBJ1-5; D possibly corresponds to TRBD1 (6 bases). The CDR3 runs 13 residues. V dropped 4 bases and J dropped 6 bases, with 10 bases sitting between them. Germline values: CDR1 MNHEY, CDR2 SMNVEV (reference sequence). The CDR3 loop reads CASSSGEGQPQHF. The CDR3 region has the DNA TGTGCCAGCAGTTCAGGGGAGGGTCAGCCCCAGCATTTT.

This chain links TRBV5-4 with TRBJ2-7; 10 bases match TRBD1. This CDR3 has 14 residues. Trimming removed 1 base from V and 4 bases from J; junction bases left unmatched: 2. CDR1 is SGHNT and CDR2 is YYREEE in the germline V gene (reference sequence). This CDR3 reads CASSLRQGAYEQYF. The CDR3 nucleotides are TGTGCCAGCAGCTTGAGACAGGGGGCATACGAGCAGTACTTC.

This CDR3 reads CASRETGGNYGYTF. The CDR3 coding sequence is TGTGCCAGCAGGGAGACAGGGGGTAACTATGGCTACACCTTC. The gene calls are TRBV27 and TRBJ1-2; 9 bases match TRBD1. Trimming at V came to 6 bases and at J to 1 base, leaving 3 bases not matched to a gene. Germline values: CDR1 MNHEY, CDR2 SMNVEV (reference sequence). This CDR3 contains 14 residues.

V is TRBV27 and J is TRBJ2-1; 8 bases align to TRBD2. Germline CDR1 and CDR2: MNHEY and SMNVEV (reference sequence). CDR3 size: 16 residues. Losses at the gene ends were 6 bases for V and 0 bases for J; bases not matched to a gene: 7. The CDR3, as DNA: TGTGCCAGCAGGCTTAGCGGGGTGAGCTCCTACAATGAGCAGTTCTTC. As protein: CASRLSGVSSYNEQFF.

V is TRBV4-3 and J is TRBJ2-5; 7 bases map to TRBD2. Trimming took 0 bases from V and 5 from J; bases not matched to a gene: 6. The CDR3 length is 15 residues. Germline lookup yields CDR1 LGHNA and CDR2 YSLEER. The CDR3 protein is CASSQDRTRLETQYF. As DNA, the CDR3 is TGCGCCAGCAGCCAAGATCGGACTAGATTGGAGACCCAGTACTTC.

The V and J genes are TRBV28 and TRBJ1-1, with a possible D match to TRBD1 (5 bases). The germline V gene has CDR1 MDHEN and CDR2 SYDVKM. The V end lost 5 bases, the J end lost 10 bases, and 14 bases lay between the germline ends. CDR3 length equals 12 residues. In DNA, the CDR3 is TGTGCCAGCAGTCGCCCCGGGGGTCTAGCTTTCTTT. It yields the protein CASSRPGGLAFF.